This is a list of T cell receptor beta chains from one sample in a study of cytomegalovirus exposure and HLA in healthy donors. The protocol was immunoSEQ multiplex PCR, while the TCRdb copy is restricted to in-frame clones and leaves out a portion. Here the sample spans around 170,000 clones, 70% to 80% being singletons. What was sequenced was PBMCs. These receptors came from a male donor in good health and CMV-seronegative. CDR3s leave out the opening cysteine and the closing phenylalanine or tryptophan. D genes are given only for firm matches.

d_gene,v_gene,CDR3aa
TRBD2,TRBV30,AWSGAGGGPPHGTDTQY
TRBD2,TRBV18,ASSPPGLAGASEQF
TRBD1,TRBV19,ASSINRGTEAF
TRBD1,TRBV19,ASIGGTGVNEQF
TRBD1,TRBV5-6,ASSLLPGQPYEQY
TRBD1,TRBV4-3,ASSHLWTGGTEAF
TRBD1,TRBV15,ATSGQGTQPQH
TRBD2,TRBV6-5,ASSYSQRGSYEQY
TRBD1,TRBV5-1,ASSHGTGGNEQF
-,TRBV7-3,ASSPHQGTGQY
-,TRBV11-3,ASSLAFTDTQY
TRBD1,TRBV6-6,ASAWTGGSEQY
-,TRBV9,ASSVIAVDGELF
-,TRBV5-1,ASSLAAGVGSPLH
TRBD2,TRBV19,ASGTSGRSDTQY
TRBD1,TRBV27,ASAGTASSYSNQPQH
TRBD1,TRBV6-4,ASSDSPWTGMGTDTQY
TRBD1,TRBV7-8,ASSFRDRVISGANVLT
-,TRBV7-2,ASSLGGLGGADTQY
-,TRBV25-1,ASSESGTLTGNTIY
-,TRBV7-9,ASSLGGVCEAF
TRBD2,TRBV5-1,ASSLAPGLAGITGELF
-,TRBV28,ASSRPGRQSANYGYT
TRBD1,TRBV5-4,ASSPDRGGREQY
TRBD2,TRBV7-9,SSSLASGGAGYEQY
TRBD1,TRBV6-1,ASYPGTGANEQF
TRBD1,TRBV30,AWQGASTNEKLF
TRBD2,TRBV19,ASSPLAGNTGELF
-,TRBV5-6,ASSLQVADTQY
-,TRBV5-4,ASSLGLGDSPLH
TRBD1,TRBV6-5,ASSPDRGLSYGYT
TRBD1,TRBV28,ASSLWIGDSSQETQY
-,TRBV7-2,ASSLASLQETQY
-,TRBV19,ASSLRSGWVNEQF
TRBD2,TRBV7-9,ASSPGASGRGYEQF
-,TRBV6-5,ASSVSGANSPLH
TRBD1,TRBV30,AWSAGGDQPQH
-,TRBV11-2,ASSLDGVNQPQH
TRBD1,TRBV5-5,ASSLWDRDHEQY
-,TRBV23-1,ASSLPPGDSNQPQH
TRBD1,TRBV7-2,ASSSPGTGVIDTQY
-,TRBV6-5,ASSYSQETQY
TRBD1,TRBV5-1,ASSPDRGLDGYT
TRBD1,TRBV7-9,AVRQGARTGSTGELF
TRBD2,TRBV6-5,ASSPSSGGANTQY